One and the same sample provided the 32 T cell receptor beta chains below, sequenced in a study of T cell repertoires in cytomegalovirus infection. TCRdb itself ran the reads through MiXCR, one entry per CDR3 protein. Among some 110,000 distinct CDR3 sequences listed, about 31% were seen once. These receptors have no known antigen. Specimen: CD8+ T cells from cultured PBMCs, collected from culture after CMV antigen stimulation. The receptors shown here come from a human donor in good health (CMV status not recorded). Some clones in this sample may be carry-over from other donors' samples.

This rearrangement joins TRBV20-1 to TRBJ2-3, with 7 bases matching TRBD2. Losses at the gene ends were 3 bases for V and 0 bases for J; bases not matched to a gene: 3. CDR1 DFQATT and CDR2 SNEGSKA come from the germline V gene (reference sequence). The CDR3 has 14 residues. The chain's CDR3 is CSASGGGSTDTQYF. The CDR3 DNA follows: TGCAGTGCTAGTGGGGGGGGAAGCACAGATACGCAGTATTTT.

This clonotype was seen a few times. V usage is TRBV19 and J usage is TRBJ1-6, with 10 bases that match TRBD1. The germline CDR1 and CDR2 sequences are LNHDA and SQIVND (reference sequence). V lost 8 bases to trimming and J lost 6 bases; unmatched junction nucleotides: 10. The CDR3 is made up of 16 amino acids. CDR3 nucleotides: TGTGCCAGTCACCAGGACAGGGGGTTGAGTAATTCACCCCTCCACTTT. Encoded protein: CASHQDRGLSNSPLHF. Using reference TRBV19 and TRBJ1-6 for the parts outside the CDR3, the full variable domain is DGGITQSPKYLFRKEGQNVTLSCEQNLNHDAMYWYRQDPGQGLRLIYYSQIVNDFQKGDIAEGYSVSREKKESFPLTVTSAQKNPTAFYLCASHQDRGLSNSPLHFGNGTRLTVT.

This chain links TRBV7-2 with TRBJ1-5, with a possible D match to TRBD1 (6 bases). V shed 5 bases and J shed 7 bases, with 18 bases lying between them. CDR3 size: 15 residues. CDR1 SGHTA and CDR2 FQGNSA come from the germline V gene. The CDR3 sequence is CASSPGDSGGQPQHF. Written as DNA, the CDR3 is TGTGCCAGCAGCCCAGGGGATTCGGGTGGGCAGCCCCAGCATTTT.

The sample holds many counts of this clonotype. The V and J genes are TRBV4-3 and TRBJ2-7; possibly TRBD1 for D (6 bases). The V and J ends lost 3 bases and 1 base respectively, with 16 bases between them. Germline-derived CDR1 and CDR2 are LGHNA and YSLEER. The CDR3 runs 16 residues. The CDR3 DNA is TGCGCCAGCAGCCATAGCGCGACAGGTGAATCCTACGAGCAGTACTTC. Amino acids: CASSHSATGESYEQYF.

The sample holds many counts of this clonotype. V gene TRBV7-2 combines with J gene TRBJ2-5, with a tentative D call TRBD2 (7 bases). Trimming shortened V by 2 bases and J by 1 base, and 11 bases separated the two germline ends. The germline CDR1 and CDR2 sequences are SGHTA and FQGNSA. The CDR3 covers 15 residues. CDR3 nucleotides: TGTGCCAGCAGCTTAAGGGGGGGTATCCAAGAGACCCAGTACTTC. It translates to CASSLRGGIQETQYF.

The V call is TRBV7-2, the J call TRBJ2-3; D is unresolved. Per the germline V gene, CDR1 is SGHTA and CDR2 is FQGNSA. V was cut by 5 bases and J by 2 bases, with 20 bases left in between. The CDR3 totals 17 residues. Here the CDR3 reads CASSGKTGVIDTDTQYF. In DNA form, the CDR3 reads TGTGCCAGCAGCGGGAAGACTGGGGTTATAGACACAGATACGCAGTATTTT.

Regarding this clonotype: At one end the junction does not follow the germline gene, possibly because of a read error. The V and J genes are TRBV5-6 and TRBJ2-1, with D hard to call. The CDR3 runs to 13 residues. Germline V gives CDR1 SGHDT, CDR2 YYEEEE. CDR3 sequence reads: CASRLAIRSEQFF. The CDR3 DNA reads TGTGCCAGCAGATTGGCCATTCGGAGCGAGCAGTTCTTC.

In this sample, this clonotype turned up many times. The chain joins TRBV4-1 to TRBJ1-3; 8 nucleotides align to TRBD1. The CDR3 consists of 15 residues. With V trimmed by 4 bases and J by 2 bases, 4 bases remained unmatched. In germline, CDR1 is MGHRA, CDR2 YSYEKL. The DNA of the CDR3 is TGCGCCAGCAGCCTCTCACAGGGGGCTGGAAACACCATATATTTT. Translation: CASSLSQGAGNTIYF.

This clonotype has ten or more counts. The rearrangement uses TRBV7-2 and TRBJ2-7; possibly TRBD2 for D (6 bases). CDR1 SGHTA and CDR2 FQGNSA come from the germline V gene. CDR3 length: 16 residues. The germline V and J ends were trimmed by 1 base and 2 bases, with 15 bases remaining between them. The CDR3, as DNA: TGTGCCAGCAGCTTAGTTTCTCGGGCGGGGACCTACGAGCAGTACTTC. Its translation is CASSLVSRAGTYEQYF.

The V and J genes are TRBV7-2 and TRBJ2-3; 10 bases map to TRBD2. Trimming removed 2 bases from V and 4 bases from J; junction bases left unmatched: 3. The germline gives CDR1 SGHTA, CDR2 FQGNSA. The CDR3 has 15 residues. The CDR3 region is CASSLPSGGPDTQYF. Written as DNA, the CDR3 is TGTGCCAGCAGCTTACCTAGCGGGGGCCCAGATACGCAGTATTTT.

This clonotype was observed a handful of times. The CDR3 sequence: CASSLSISDTTETQYF. Written as DNA, the CDR3 is TGTGCCAGCAGCTTATCAATTTCGGACACTACGGAGACCCAGTACTTC. The chain is built from TRBV7-9 and TRBJ2-5, with D perhaps matching TRBD1 (5 bases). Deletions cut 2 bases from V and 5 bases from J, with 18 bases between. There are 16 residues in the CDR3. The germline CDR1 and CDR2 sequences are SEHNR and FQNEAQ (reference sequence).

This chain links TRBV11-2 with TRBJ2-2; D might be TRBD2 (5 bases). V lost 1 base to trimming and J lost 6 bases, with 6 bases between them. This CDR3 contains 13 residues. Germline V lookup: CDR1 SGHAT, CDR2 FQNNGV. The CDR3 is CASSLVSAGELFF. The CDR3 region has the DNA TGTGCCAGCAGCTTAGTTAGCGCCGGGGAGCTGTTTTTT.

In its sample, this clonotype was seen many times. The chain combines TRBV12-3 or TRBV12-4 with TRBJ1-1; the match to TRBD1 covers 8 bases. The CDR3 extends over 12 amino acids. The junction had 1 base not matched to a gene; V was cut back by 4 bases and J by 6 bases. The CDR3 region is CASSWTGSEAFF. CDR3 nucleotide sequence: TGTGCCAGCAGTTGGACAGGGTCTGAAGCTTTCTTT.

This chain connects TRBV7-9 to TRBJ2-1; the D gene is possibly TRBD1 (5 bases). The CDR3 is 14 amino acids. Germline V gene sequence: CDR1 SEHNR, CDR2 FQNEAQ (reference sequence). Trimming cost V 5 bases and J 4 bases, with 12 bases left between them. CDR3 nucleotides: TGTGCCAGCAGCGAAGTGGGGCCATACAATGAGCAGTTCTTC. Protein sequence: CASSEVGPYNEQFF.

The rearrangement links TRBV12-5 to TRBJ2-5, with D unclear. The length of the CDR3 is 16 residues. V was trimmed by 1 base and J by 5 bases, leaving 17 bases between them. Germline CDR1 and CDR2: LGHNT and FRNRAP. The CDR3 DNA reads as TGTGCTAGTGGTTTGGCGGGCCCGACGGCACGGGAGACCCAGTACTTC. Protein sequence: CASGLAGPTARETQYF.

This clonotype turned up a few times. The chain recombines TRBV6-1 with TRBJ2-7, with TRBD1 identical over 7 bases. V trimming: 3 bases; J trimming: 3 bases; junction bases outside the gene matches: 8. This CDR3 contains 15 residues. CDR1 and CDR2 (germline): MNHNS, SASEGT. DNA of the CDR3: TGTGCCAGCAGTGACCTTTTTGACAGGGACTACGAGCAGTACTTC. Translation: CASSDLFDRDYEQYF.

This clonotype was observed a single time. The rearrangement joins TRBV20-1 to TRBJ1-6, with D possibly being TRBD1 (5 bases). Trimming shortened V by 5 bases and J by 3 bases, and 11 bases separated the two germline ends. Germline CDR1 and CDR2: DFQATT and SNEGSKA (reference sequence). The CDR3 covers 14 residues. CDR3 bases: TGCAGTGCTGTTGACAGAAGCTATAATTCACCCCTCCACTTT. This sequence encodes CSAVDRSYNSPLHF.

This clonotype has more than one count but fewer than ten. J is TRBJ2-7 and V is TRBV27; D is possibly TRBD2 (5 bases). The CDR3 has 15 amino acids. From germline, CDR1 is MNHEY and CDR2 SMNVEV (reference sequence). The V end was cut by 4 bases, the J end by 0 bases, with 13 bases between. The CDR3 region is CASSSASQSSYEQYF. CDR3 bases: TGTGCCAGCAGTTCGGCTAGCCAATCCTCCTACGAGCAGTACTTC.

The rearrangement links TRBV7-6 to TRBJ2-2; D not certain. V was pared by 5 bases and J by 6 bases, with 10 bases between. The CDR3 totals 13 residues. CDR1 is SGHVS, CDR2 FNYEAQ, per germline. The CDR3 is CASSPTVSGELFF. In DNA, the CDR3 is TGTGCCAGCAGCCCGACGGTTTCCGGGGAGCTGTTTTTT.

The chain links TRBV2 to TRBJ1-1; no clear D gene. Germline V gene data show CDR1 as SNHLY and CDR2 as FYNNEI. The CDR3 has 16 amino acids. V shed 6 bases and J shed 0 bases, with 17 bases lying between them. CDR3 loop: CASSPSGGVMNTEAFF. The CDR3, as DNA: TGTGCCAGCAGCCCGAGTGGCGGGGTTATGAACACTGAAGCTTTCTTT. The full variable domain, with the rest looked up from reference TRBV2 and TRBJ1-1, is EPEVTQTPSHQVTQMGQEVILRCVPISNHLYFYWYRQILGQKVEFLVSFYNNEISEKSEIFDDQFSVERPDGSNFTLKIRSTKLEDSAMYFCASSPSGGVMNTEAFFGQGTRLTVV.

This clonotype showed up just a few times. The genes are TRBV2 and TRBJ1-2, with D maybe TRBD1 (5 bases). The CDR3 covers 11 residues. Per the germline V gene, CDR1 is SNHLY and CDR2 is FYNNEI. Trimming removed 6 bases from V and 5 bases from J, with 7 bases in between. In DNA form, the CDR3 reads TGTGCCAGCAGACAGGCGTATGGCTACACCTTC. Translation: CASRQAYGYTF.

As for this clonotype: A read error may produce the germline difference seen at one junction end. The chain links TRBV4-1 to TRBJ2-1; the D gene could be TRBD1 or TRBD2 (6 bases each). This CDR3 region has 13 residues. Germline assignment: CDR1 MGHRA and CDR2 YSYEKL. CDR3 coding DNA: TGCGCCAGCAGCCAAGGGAGGGACAAGGAGCAGTTCTTC. This sequence encodes CASSQGRDKEQFF.

This clonotype showed up just a few times. The rearrangement uses TRBV4-3 and TRBJ2-1; D possibly uses TRBD1 or TRBD2 (6 bases each). This CDR3 is 18 amino acids long. Per the germline V gene, CDR1 is LGHNA and CDR2 is YSLEER. Trimming pared 4 bases from V and 1 base from J, leaving 20 bases between. The CDR3 DNA reads as TGCGCCAGCAGCCGCAATAGAGGGGGGATCGGGTCCTACAATGAGCAGTTCTTC. Protein sequence: CASSRNRGGIGSYNEQFF.

The chain uses TRBV5-1 and TRBJ2-7, with TRBD1 matching over 10 bases. Per germline, CDR1 SGHRS and CDR2 YFSETQ. The CDR3 has 19 amino acids. After removal of 0 bases from V and 0 bases from J, the junction contained 12 bases not matched to a gene. CDR3 protein: CASSLVGTGALLASYEQYF. The CDR3 DNA sequence: TGCGCCAGCAGCTTGGTAGGGACAGGGGCACTCCTTGCCTCCTACGAGCAGTACTTC.

This clonotype was seen a handful of times. V and J are TRBV6-5 and TRBJ2-3, with 12 bases lining up with TRBD2. CDR1 and CDR2 (germline): MNHEY, SVGAGI. V was pared by 5 bases and J by 2 bases, with 8 bases of the junction left unmatched. The CDR3 runs to 17 residues. The CDR3 loop reads CASSKLAGGPPTDTQYF. The CDR3 coding sequence is TGTGCCAGCAGTAAACTAGCGGGGGGACCTCCCACAGATACGCAGTATTTT.

There are a few counts of this clonotype. This sequence joins TRBV27 and TRBJ1-1; D not certain. The CDR3 is made up of 17 amino acids. Germline assignment: CDR1 MNHEY and CDR2 SMNVEV (reference sequence). V lost 5 bases to trimming and J lost 2 bases, with 21 bases between them. CDR3 sequence: CASSINRPGWGNTEAFF. The CDR3 DNA reads as TGTGCCAGCAGTATTAACCGTCCCGGTTGGGGAAACACTGAAGCTTTCTTT.

This clonotype was observed a few times. The chain employs TRBV7-9 and TRBJ2-5; TRBD2 matches 7 bases. The CDR3 extends over 15 amino acids. J was trimmed by 3 bases and V by 5 bases; bases with no gene match: 9. Germline V CDR1 and CDR2: SEHNR, FQNEAQ (reference sequence). CDR3 nucleotides: TGTGCCAGCAGCGCTGGGCCGGGGAGGGAAGAGACCCAGTACTTC. Translation: CASSAGPGREETQYF.

In this sample, this clonotype turned up a few times. V is TRBV11-2 and J is TRBJ1-2, with a possible D match to TRBD1 (5 bases). The CDR3 loop spans 14 amino acids. The V gene's germline CDR1 is SGHAT and CDR2 FQNNGV. V shed 2 bases and J shed 6 bases, with 13 bases lying between them. Written as DNA, the CDR3 is TGTGCCAGCAGCTTAACCCCATCGGGGCATGGCTACACCTTC. Translating gives CASSLTPSGHGYTF.

The rearrangement uses TRBV4-2 and TRBJ1-5; D is undetermined. V was shortened by 4 bases and J by 1 base, with 8 bases between the two germline ends. There are 14 residues in the CDR3. CDR1 is LGHNA, CDR2 YNFKEQ, per germline. CDR3 in DNA: TGTGCCAGCAGCCCGTCCAGCAGCAATCAGCCCCAGCATTTT. This gives the protein CASSPSSSNQPQHF.

The chain is built from TRBV9 and TRBJ2-1; 9 bases agree with TRBD2. Germline CDR1 reads SGDLS; CDR2 reads YYNGEE. V shed 4 bases, J shed 6 bases, and the junction held 8 bases outside the gene matches. The CDR3 totals 15 residues. The CDR3: CASSSQAGGTNEQFF. CDR3 sequence (DNA): TGTGCCAGCAGCTCCCAGGCGGGGGGGACCAATGAGCAGTTCTTC.

This rearrangement joins TRBV6-1 to TRBJ2-7; no firm D call. This CDR3 comprises 14 residues. V was shortened by 2 bases and J by 2 bases, with 10 bases between the two germline ends. CDR1 and CDR2 from the germline V gene are MNHNS and SASEGT. The CDR3 DNA sequence: TGTGCCAGCAGTGAATCAGGCGGCACCTACGAGCAGTACTTC. Protein sequence: CASSESGGTYEQYF.

About this clonotype: This clone may be a read error of a much larger clone one base away. This chain uses TRBV4-1 with TRBJ2-3, with D possibly TRBD1 on 6 matching bases. The germline V gene encodes CDR1 MGHRA and CDR2 YSYEKL. The CDR3 is 14 residues long. Written as DNA, the CDR3 is TGCGCCAGCAGCCAGGGGGCTAGCACAGATGCGCAGTATTTT. Protein sequence: CASSQGASTDAQYF.